Listed below are T cell receptor beta chains from one sample, sequenced in a study of blood T cell repertoires in COVID-19. Assay: immunoSEQ multiplex PCR; the TCRdb copy retains only in-frame clones and omits some. The repertoire includes around 230,000 clones, around four fifths of them detected once, and 15% sits in the top ten. The sample taken for sequencing was PBMCs or T cells enriched from blood (not recorded which). Receptors originate from a man in his forties who had recovered from COVID-19. The CDR3 runs from the conserved cysteine through the conserved F or W. Each record gives: D gene, J gene, clone size, V gene, CDR3 protein, CDR3 DNA. A D gene is named only where the DNA matches it firmly. Rows give clone size only sometimes, using once, few, many, or a class for an expanded clone.

D: TRBD2; J: TRBJ2-4; size: once; V: TRBV3-1/TRBV3-2; CDR3: CATGTSGANIQYF; DNA: TGTGCCACTGGGACTAGCGGGGCGAACATTCAGTACTTC
D: .; J: TRBJ1-1; size: .; V: TRBV2; CDR3: CASRPRGGSAEAFF; DNA: TGTGCCAGCAGGCCCCGGGGGGGCAGCGCTGAAGCTTTCTTT
D: .; J: TRBJ2-7; size: .; V: TRBV7-8; CDR3: CASSTADWTYEQYF; DNA: TGTGCCAGCAGCACCGCTGACTGGACCTACGAGCAGTACTTC
D: TRBD2; J: TRBJ2-1; size: .; V: TRBV4-1; CDR3: CASSQDKRTSAYYNEQFF; DNA: TGCGCCAGCAGCCAAGATAAACGAACTAGCGCGTACTACAATGAGCAGTTCTTC
D: TRBD1; J: TRBJ1-2; size: once; V: TRBV6-1; CDR3: CASSESYSQGVYGYTF; DNA: TGTGCCAGCAGTGAAAGCTACTCCCAGGGGGTCTATGGCTACACCTTC
D: TRBD2; J: TRBJ2-3; size: once; V: TRBV5-6; CDR3: CASSSRTSIDTQYF; DNA: TGTGCCAGCAGCTCCAGGACTAGCATAGATACGCAGTATTTT
D: TRBD1; J: TRBJ1-3; size: .; V: TRBV28; CDR3: CASRPTGAGNTIYF; DNA: TGTGCCAGCAGACCGACAGGGGCCGGAAACACCATATATTTT
D: TRBD1; J: TRBJ2-7; size: .; V: TRBV11-2; CDR3: CASRLTGVAYEQYF; DNA: TGTGCCAGCAGATTGACAGGGGTTGCCTACGAGCAGTACTTC
D: .; J: TRBJ2-1; size: .; V: TRBV11-2; CDR3: CASGDMAGSYNEQFF; DNA: TGTGCCAGCGGAGACATGGCGGGATCCTACAATGAGCAGTTCTTC
D: TRBD1; J: TRBJ1-3; size: .; V: TRBV5-1; CDR3: CASRDRPTNSGNTIYF; DNA: TGCGCCAGCCGGGACAGGCCAACCAACTCTGGAAACACCATATATTTT
D: .; J: TRBJ2-7; size: .; V: TRBV11-2; CDR3: CASSSQKGSHEQYF; DNA: TGTGCCAGCAGCTCACAAAAGGGGTCCCACGAGCAGTACTTC
D: .; J: TRBJ1-6; size: .; V: TRBV3-1/TRBV3-2; CDR3: CASSPHDRYNSPLHF; DNA: TGTGCCAGCAGCCCGCACGACAGGTATAATTCACCCCTCCACTTT
D: .; J: TRBJ1-2; size: .; V: TRBV18; CDR3: CASSPEENYGYTF; DNA: TGTGCCAGCTCACCAGAGGAGAACTATGGCTACACCTTC
D: .; J: TRBJ1-1; size: .; V: TRBV5-5; CDR3: CASSPTVVTEAFF; DNA: TGTGCCAGCAGCCCGACAGTAGTCACTGAAGCTTTCTTT
D: .; J: TRBJ1-2; size: .; V: TRBV4-3; CDR3: CASSARWDGLYTF; DNA: TGCGCCAGCAGCGCACGATGGGACGGACTATACACCTTC
D: TRBD1; J: TRBJ2-3; size: .; V: TRBV3-1/TRBV3-2; CDR3: CASSHGTGGRGTDTQYF; DNA: TGTGCCAGCAGCCACGGGACAGGGGGCCGGGGGACAGATACGCAGTATTTT
D: TRBD2; J: TRBJ2-3; size: .; V: TRBV14; CDR3: CASSQERGVADTQYF; DNA: TGTGCCAGCAGCCAAGAGCGGGGGGTTGCAGATACGCAGTATTTT
D: .; J: TRBJ2-7; size: few; V: TRBV5-1; CDR3: CASSYASSYEQYF; DNA: TGCGCCAGCAGCTACGCTAGCAGCTACGAGCAGTACTTC
D: TRBD1; J: TRBJ2-5; size: .; V: TRBV7-2; CDR3: CASSLVGTGGNRETQYF; DNA: TGTGCCAGCAGCTTAGTTGGGACAGGGGGAAATCGAGAGACCCAGTACTTC